This is a list of T cell receptor beta chains from one sample in a study of shared clonotypes between healthy human individuals. Method: immunoSEQ multiplex PCR; TCRdb's copy keeps in-frame clones and lacks some. Of over a million clones listed, around 74% are singletons. The sample consisted of memory CD4+ T cells sorted from blood. These receptors all stem from a man between 18 and 29 years old in good health. Each CDR3 is given with its conserved first and last residue. Fields, in order: CDR3 DNA, CDR3 protein, J gene, V gene, D gene, clone size. The D gene is left open where the match is weak. Only some rows state a clone size, as once, few, many or a class for expanded clones.

CDR3nt: TGTGCCAGCAGCTCTGCGGGGACCACAGGGGAGCAGTACTTC
CDR3aa: CASSSAGTTGEQYF
j_gene: TRBJ2-7
v_gene: TRBV27
d_gene: -
abundance: -

CDR3nt: TGTGCCAGCAGCAAGGGTGAAGATAGCAATCAGCCCCAGCATTTT
CDR3aa: CASSKGEDSNQPQHF
j_gene: TRBJ1-5
v_gene: TRBV21-1
d_gene: -
abundance: -

CDR3nt: TGTGCCAGCAGCCCCTCGTCGGGCAGGGATACTGAAGCTTTCTTT
CDR3aa: CASSPSSGRDTEAFF
j_gene: TRBJ1-1
v_gene: TRBV9
d_gene: -
abundance: -

CDR3nt: TGTGCCAGCAGTGACCAACAGGTGATAAGTCAGCCCCAGCATTTT
CDR3aa: CASSDQQVISQPQHF
j_gene: TRBJ1-5
v_gene: TRBV6-1
d_gene: -
abundance: -

CDR3nt: TGTGCCAGCAGCTTGCCGGGACAGGGTGTAGCCGGGGAGCTGTTTTTT
CDR3aa: CASSLPGQGVAGELFF
j_gene: TRBJ2-2
v_gene: TRBV7-6
d_gene: TRBD1
abundance: many

CDR3nt: TGTGCCAGCAGACCCCGGGTGATCGAGAATTCACCCCTCCACTTT
CDR3aa: CASRPRVIENSPLHF
j_gene: TRBJ1-6
v_gene: TRBV6-5
d_gene: -
abundance: -

CDR3nt: TGCGCCAGCAGCTTTGCCAGGGAGGGAGATACGCAGTATTTT
CDR3aa: CASSFAREGDTQYF
j_gene: TRBJ2-3
v_gene: TRBV5-1
d_gene: TRBD2
abundance: -

CDR3nt: TGTGCCAGCAGTCCTAACAACAGGGGACAGGGCGAGCAGTACTTC
CDR3aa: CASSPNNRGQGEQYF
j_gene: TRBJ2-7
v_gene: TRBV2
d_gene: TRBD1
abundance: few

CDR3nt: TGTGCCAGCAGTGAACAGGGGCCTAGCGGAACGAACACCGGGGAGCTGTTTTTT
CDR3aa: CASSEQGPSGTNTGELFF
j_gene: TRBJ2-2
v_gene: TRBV2
d_gene: -
abundance: -

CDR3nt: TGCAGCGTGGCATCCGCCAAAAGCTACAATGAGCAGTTCTTC
CDR3aa: CSVASAKSYNEQFF
j_gene: TRBJ2-1
v_gene: TRBV29-1
d_gene: -
abundance: -

CDR3nt: TGTGCCAGCAGTTACAACAGCTGGGGGCCCTATGGCTACACCTTC
CDR3aa: CASSYNSWGPYGYTF
j_gene: TRBJ1-2
v_gene: TRBV6-5
d_gene: -
abundance: -

CDR3nt: TGCAGCGTTGAATTGGGCAATGAGCAGTTCTTC
CDR3aa: CSVELGNEQFF
j_gene: TRBJ2-1
v_gene: TRBV29-1
d_gene: -
abundance: -

CDR3nt: TGCGCCAGCAGCCAAGGGTCGTACACCGGGGAGCTGTTTTTT
CDR3aa: CASSQGSYTGELFF
j_gene: TRBJ2-2
v_gene: TRBV4-1
d_gene: -
abundance: -

CDR3nt: TGCGCCAGCAGTCCTAACCGCGACAGGGGGCAGGGCACCGGGGAGCTGTTTTTT
CDR3aa: CASSPNRDRGQGTGELFF
j_gene: TRBJ2-2
v_gene: TRBV23-1
d_gene: TRBD1
abundance: few

CDR3nt: TGCGCCAGCAGCCGCCAAAGGGGGCTCACAGAGACCCAGTACTTC
CDR3aa: CASSRQRGLTETQYF
j_gene: TRBJ2-5
v_gene: TRBV5-1
d_gene: TRBD1
abundance: -

CDR3nt: TGTGCCAGCAGATTTGCGCCCGGGACAGGGGCCTACGAGCAGTACTTC
CDR3aa: CASRFAPGTGAYEQYF
j_gene: TRBJ2-7
v_gene: TRBV5-6
d_gene: TRBD1
abundance: once

CDR3nt: TGTGCCAGCAGTGAAGCCCCCGGTCCGGGGCGTAATTCACCCCTCCACTTT
CDR3aa: CASSEAPGPGRNSPLHF
j_gene: TRBJ1-6
v_gene: TRBV2
d_gene: -
abundance: -

CDR3nt: TGTGCCAGCAGCTTTGGGACAGGGATCGATGGCTACACCTTC
CDR3aa: CASSFGTGIDGYTF
j_gene: TRBJ1-2
v_gene: TRBV5-5
d_gene: TRBD1
abundance: -

CDR3nt: TGTGCCAGCAGCTTCAGGCTAGCGGGGGGCCTATCCTACAATGAGCAGTTCTTC
CDR3aa: CASSFRLAGGLSYNEQFF
j_gene: TRBJ2-1
v_gene: TRBV5-6
d_gene: TRBD2
abundance: -

CDR3nt: TGTGCCGCTGAGATGTCAGGGGGCAACCCTGAAGCTTTCTTT
CDR3aa: CAAEMSGGNPEAFF
j_gene: TRBJ1-1
v_gene: TRBV10-3
d_gene: TRBD1
abundance: -

CDR3nt: TGCAGTGCTAGGGCCGGCACTGAAGCTTTCTTT
CDR3aa: CSARAGTEAFF
j_gene: TRBJ1-1
v_gene: TRBV20-1
d_gene: -
abundance: -

CDR3nt: TGTGCCAGCAGCTTATCCGTCCTAGCGGGATTGGAGCAGTACTTC
CDR3aa: CASSLSVLAGLEQYF
j_gene: TRBJ2-7
v_gene: TRBV7-8
d_gene: TRBD2
abundance: once

CDR3nt: TGTGCCAGCAGGGGTAGCGGGTACGAGCAGTACTTC
CDR3aa: CASRGSGYEQYF
j_gene: TRBJ2-7
v_gene: TRBV2
d_gene: TRBD2
abundance: -

CDR3nt: TGTGCAGCGAGACAGGGAGGTCAGCCCCAGCATTTT
CDR3aa: CAARQGGQPQHF
j_gene: TRBJ1-5
v_gene: TRBV6-6
d_gene: TRBD1
abundance: -

CDR3nt: TGTGCCTGGACCCACGCTCTAGCGTCCTACAATGAGCAGTTCTTC
CDR3aa: CAWTHALASYNEQFF
j_gene: TRBJ2-1
v_gene: TRBV30
d_gene: -
abundance: -

CDR3nt: TGTGCCAGCAACCTCCTAAAGGCCCATACGCAGTATTTT
CDR3aa: CASNLLKAHTQYF
j_gene: TRBJ2-3
v_gene: TRBV7-2
d_gene: -
abundance: once

CDR3nt: TGTGCCTGGAGCCTACTAGCGGGGGGGACCGGGGAGCTGTTTTTT
CDR3aa: CAWSLLAGGTGELFF
j_gene: TRBJ2-2
v_gene: TRBV30
d_gene: TRBD2
abundance: few

CDR3nt: TGTGCCAGTAGTATACTAGCGGGAGGGCAAGAGACCCAGTACTTC
CDR3aa: CASSILAGGQETQYF
j_gene: TRBJ2-5
v_gene: TRBV19
d_gene: TRBD2
abundance: -

CDR3nt: TGTGCCTGGGCCACAGGGCTTAGCTCCTACAATGAGCAGTTCTTC
CDR3aa: CAWATGLSSYNEQFF
j_gene: TRBJ2-1
v_gene: TRBV30
d_gene: -
abundance: -

CDR3nt: TGTGCCAGCAGTCCAGGGGGCCGAGCTTTCTTT
CDR3aa: CASSPGGRAFF
j_gene: TRBJ1-1
v_gene: TRBV6-5
d_gene: TRBD1
abundance: -

CDR3nt: TGTGCCAGCACAAGGGACAGGGGGGACACGCAGTATTTT
CDR3aa: CASTRDRGDTQYF
j_gene: TRBJ2-3
v_gene: TRBV2
d_gene: TRBD1
abundance: -

CDR3nt: TGTGCCAGCAGCTCGGTGGTTCGTCGGGAAAAACTGTTTTTT
CDR3aa: CASSSVVRREKLFF
j_gene: TRBJ1-4
v_gene: TRBV7-8
d_gene: -
abundance: -

CDR3nt: TGCGCCAGCAGCAGACTAGCGGGGGGCACCGGGGAGCTGTTTTTT
CDR3aa: CASSRLAGGTGELFF
j_gene: TRBJ2-2
v_gene: TRBV5-1
d_gene: TRBD2
abundance: once

CDR3nt: TGTGCCAGTAGTGCGACAGGGAATCAGCCCCAGCATTTT
CDR3aa: CASSATGNQPQHF
j_gene: TRBJ1-5
v_gene: TRBV19
d_gene: TRBD1
abundance: -

CDR3nt: TGTGCCAGCAGCTCGGCGACAGGGTTGGGGACCTACGAGCAGTACTTC
CDR3aa: CASSSATGLGTYEQYF
j_gene: TRBJ2-7
v_gene: TRBV7-9
d_gene: TRBD1
abundance: -

CDR3nt: TGTGCCAGCAGCTTAACAGGGGGCGTTCAGCCCCAGCATTTT
CDR3aa: CASSLTGGVQPQHF
j_gene: TRBJ1-5
v_gene: TRBV7-8
d_gene: TRBD1
abundance: -

CDR3nt: TGTGCCATCAGCCCAGGGAAAAGCAATCAGCCCCAGCATTTT
CDR3aa: CAISPGKSNQPQHF
j_gene: TRBJ1-5
v_gene: TRBV10-3
d_gene: -
abundance: -

CDR3nt: TGCGCCAGCAGCCGGAGCGGGGAAACCGGGGAGCTGTTTTTT
CDR3aa: CASSRSGETGELFF
j_gene: TRBJ2-2
v_gene: TRBV5-1
d_gene: TRBD2
abundance: -

CDR3nt: TGTGCCAGCAGCTTTGGGGGGGAGCAGTACTTC
CDR3aa: CASSFGGEQYF
j_gene: TRBJ2-7
v_gene: TRBV5-6
d_gene: -
abundance: few

CDR3nt: TGCAGTGCTTCTCACACAGATACGCAGTATTTT
CDR3aa: CSASHTDTQYF
j_gene: TRBJ2-3
v_gene: TRBV20-1
d_gene: -
abundance: -

CDR3nt: TGTGCCACCCAGGAGGCAGGGGTGAACACTGAAGCTTTCTTT
CDR3aa: CATQEAGVNTEAFF
j_gene: TRBJ1-1
v_gene: TRBV27
d_gene: -
abundance: -

CDR3nt: TGTGCCAGTATCCCTCAGGGACAGGGGATTTTTCGCACTGAAGCTTTCTTT
CDR3aa: CASIPQGQGIFRTEAFF
j_gene: TRBJ1-1
v_gene: TRBV19
d_gene: TRBD1
abundance: -

CDR3nt: TGTGCCAGCTCGCGGAGGAGCGGGGGGGCAGATACGCAGTATTTT
CDR3aa: CASSRRSGGADTQYF
j_gene: TRBJ2-3
v_gene: TRBV7-9
d_gene: TRBD2
abundance: few

CDR3nt: TGTGCCAGCAGCTACCTGGACAGGGGTGACTATGGCTACACCTTC
CDR3aa: CASSYLDRGDYGYTF
j_gene: TRBJ1-2
v_gene: TRBV5-6
d_gene: TRBD1
abundance: -

CDR3nt: TGTGCCAGCAGTAGAACAGGGACCGAGCAGTACTTC
CDR3aa: CASSRTGTEQYF
j_gene: TRBJ2-7
v_gene: TRBV6-1
d_gene: -
abundance: -

CDR3nt: TGTGCCAGCAGGCCAACAGGGGGCAAAACCTACGAGCAGTACTTC
CDR3aa: CASRPTGGKTYEQYF
j_gene: TRBJ2-7
v_gene: TRBV28
d_gene: TRBD1
abundance: -

CDR3nt: TGTGCCAGCAGCTACGACAGGGGGCGTGAGCAGTACTTC
CDR3aa: CASSYDRGREQYF
j_gene: TRBJ2-7
v_gene: TRBV7-2
d_gene: TRBD1
abundance: few

CDR3nt: TGTGCCAGCAGCCCGACTACGCATGAGCAGTTCTTC
CDR3aa: CASSPTTHEQFF
j_gene: TRBJ2-1
v_gene: TRBV2
d_gene: -
abundance: -

CDR3nt: TGCGCCAGCAGCTCCGGACAGGATTCCTCCTACGAGCAGTACTTC
CDR3aa: CASSSGQDSSYEQYF
j_gene: TRBJ2-7
v_gene: TRBV5-1
d_gene: TRBD1
abundance: -